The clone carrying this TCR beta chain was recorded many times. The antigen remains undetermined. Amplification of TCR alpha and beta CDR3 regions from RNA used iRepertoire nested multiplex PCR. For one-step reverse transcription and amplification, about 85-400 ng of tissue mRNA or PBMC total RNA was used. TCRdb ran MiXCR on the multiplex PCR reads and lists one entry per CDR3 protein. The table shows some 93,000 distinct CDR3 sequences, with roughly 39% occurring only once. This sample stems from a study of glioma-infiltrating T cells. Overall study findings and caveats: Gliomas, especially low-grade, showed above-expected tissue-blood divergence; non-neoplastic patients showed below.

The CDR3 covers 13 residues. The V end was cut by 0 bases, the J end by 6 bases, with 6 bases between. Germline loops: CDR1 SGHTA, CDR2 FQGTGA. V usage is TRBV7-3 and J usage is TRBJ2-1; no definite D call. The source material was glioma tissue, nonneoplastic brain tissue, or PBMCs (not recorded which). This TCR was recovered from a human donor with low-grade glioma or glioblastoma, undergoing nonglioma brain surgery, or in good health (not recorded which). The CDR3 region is CASSLTPVNEQFF. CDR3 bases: TGTGCCAGCAGCTTAACACCGGTCAATGAGCAGTTCTTC.